This TCR beta chain originates from a study of blood T cell repertoires in COVID-19. The V gene's germline CDR1 is DFQATT and CDR2 SNEGSKA (reference sequence). The CDR3 covers 11 residues. Authors' processing steps: Nucleated cell counts were estimated from reference gene primer amplification. Only in-frame clones appear in the TCRdb table, and some are missing; sequencing was by immunoSEQ multiplex PCR. Clone size and V and J calls were adopted from that table, with D and trimming inferred from the DNA. Of a few hundred thousand clones in the sample, approximately 90% were seen once. V is TRBV20-1 and J is TRBJ2-3; 7 nucleotides line up with TRBD2. The origin of this receptor is a woman between 25 and 40 years old with COVID-19, enrolled during active disease. The material sequenced was peripheral blood. The CDR3 DNA sequence: TGCAGAGGACTAGGAACAGATACGCAGTATTTT. Its translation: CRGLGTDTQYF.